These T cell receptor beta chains were read from a single sample in a study of T cell changes during pregnancy in multiple sclerosis. Assay used: immunoSEQ multiplex PCR; TCRdb lists only in-frame clones, some missing. The profile shows tens of thousands of clones, roughly nine tenths of them singletons. Specimen: CD4+ T cells from peripheral blood mononuclear cells, collected in the third trimester of pregnancy. Receptors were obtained from a female donor with multiple sclerosis, enrolled in a pregnancy study. The CDR3 runs from the conserved cysteine through the conserved F or W. The D gene is left open where the match is weak. Clone size, where shown, is once, few, many, or a class for clones that have expanded.

j_call d_call clone_size v_call cdr3_nt cdr3_aa
TRBJ2-2 . once TRBV7-8 TGTGCCAGCAGCTTACGTCAGGGGAACACCGGGGAGCTGTTTTTT CASSLRQGNTGELFF
TRBJ2-5 TRBD2 . TRBV6-5 TGTGCCAGCAGTTACGGCGGGGGGGCCGGCGAGACCCAGTACTTC CASSYGGGAGETQYF
TRBJ1-1 . . TRBV7-8 TGTGCCAGCAGCTTAGCACACCGAAACACTGAAGCTTTCTTT CASSLAHRNTEAFF
TRBJ2-5 TRBD2 . TRBV7-2 TGTGCCAGCAGCCCATGGAGCGGGGCCACAACGACCCAGTACTTC CASSPWSGATTTQYF
TRBJ2-3 . once TRBV7-3 TGTGCCAGCAGCCTCGATTCCGGTACGCAGTATTTT CASSLDSGTQYF
TRBJ2-3 TRBD2 . TRBV5-1 TGCGCCAGCAGCCCAAGCGGGAGTGTCGATACGCAGTATTTT CASSPSGSVDTQYF
TRBJ2-5 . once TRBV19 TGTGCCAGTATGGGGGGGGCGGCGGACCAAGAGACCCAGTACTTC CASMGGAADQETQYF
TRBJ2-7 . . TRBV6-5 TGTGCCAGCAGTTACTTTCCGACAGTCCCCTACGAGCAGTACTTC CASSYFPTVPYEQYF
TRBJ2-3 . . TRBV18 TGTGCCAGCTCACCACCAGGACAGTCTAGCACAGATACGCAGTATTTT CASSPPGQSSTDTQYF
TRBJ1-6 . once TRBV7-8 TGTGCCAGCAGCCCTTCCATCCCCGGGACACCCCTCCACTTT CASSPSIPGTPLHF
TRBJ1-1 . . TRBV7-2 TGTGCCAGCAGCTTACCCTCTAACACTGAAGCTTTCTTT CASSLPSNTEAFF
TRBJ2-7 TRBD2 . TRBV29-1 TGCAGCGTTGCCGGGACTAGCGGGTACGAGCAGTACTTC CSVAGTSGYEQYF
TRBJ1-6 . . TRBV30 TGTGCCTGGAGTGTAGTACTCGATTCACCCCTCCACTTT CAWSVVLDSPLHF
TRBJ2-1 . . TRBV25-1 TGTGCCAGCAGTGGGGCTTATAATGAGCAGTTCTTC CASSGAYNEQFF
TRBJ1-2 . . TRBV6-5 TGTGCCAGCAGTGATACAGGGTATGGCTACACCTTC CASSDTGYGYTF
TRBJ1-2 TRBD1 . TRBV5-6 TGTGCCAGCAGCTCAAGAACAGGGGGCGCGGGAGGCTACACCTTC CASSSRTGGAGGYTF
TRBJ1-1 . . TRBV7-8 TGTGCCAGCAGCTACCCAGGGGAGTTGAACACTGAAGCTTTCTTT CASSYPGELNTEAFF
TRBJ2-5 . . TRBV19 TGTGCCAGTAGTATACAGGGAGGAGACGAGACCCAGTACTTC CASSIQGGDETQYF
TRBJ1-5 TRBD1 . TRBV27 TGTGCCAGCAGGACAGGGCTCTATCAGCCCCAGCATTTT CASRTGLYQPQHF
TRBJ1-1 TRBD1 few TRBV6-1 TGTGCCAGCAGTTGGACAGGGATTGGGACTGAAGCTTTCTTT CASSWTGIGTEAFF
TRBJ2-3 TRBD1 . TRBV7-3 TGTGCCAGCAGCTGGGGGGACAGGGGAAGCACAGATACGCAGTATTTT CASSWGDRGSTDTQYF
TRBJ2-7 TRBD2 . TRBV7-2 TGTGCCAGCAGGTTGAAGCGGGAGTCACCCGAGCAGTACTTC CASRLKRESPEQYF
TRBJ1-4 TRBD1 . TRBV5-1 TGCGCCAGCAGCCCGTCGACAGGGGGGGTTGAAAAACTGTTTTTT CASSPSTGGVEKLFF
TRBJ2-2 . . TRBV5-6 TGTGCCAACAGCTTGGAGCGAGCGGGTAACACCGGGGAGCTGTTTTTT CANSLERAGNTGELFF
TRBJ1-3 TRBD1 few TRBV7-2 TGTGCCAGCAGCCCAAATATGGGGACAGCAGGAAACACCATATATTTT CASSPNMGTAGNTIYF
TRBJ1-1 TRBD1 . TRBV19 TGTGCCAGTAGGATCGGACAGGGAGTAAGGGACACTGAAGCTTTCTTT CASRIGQGVRDTEAFF
TRBJ1-1 . . TRBV5-1 TGCGCCAGCAGCTTGATGGCTCCCACGTACCCCAACACTGAAGCTTTCTTT CASSLMAPTYPNTEAFF
TRBJ2-7 . once TRBV14 TGTGCCAGCAGCCAACTCCTTATCGGCTACGAGCAGTACTTC CASSQLLIGYEQYF
TRBJ2-7 TRBD2 . TRBV5-4 TGTGCCAGCAGCGACCGTAGCGGGGACTACGAGCAGTACTTC CASSDRSGDYEQYF
TRBJ2-1 . . TRBV10-2 TGCGCCAGCAGTAGGGGGGGCTCCTACAATGAGCAGTTCTTC CASSRGGSYNEQFF
TRBJ1-6 . . TRBV6-1 TGTGCCAGCAGTGAAGAAAGGGGCTATAATTCACCCCTCCACTTT CASSEERGYNSPLHF
TRBJ2-5 . . TRBV7-9 TGTGCCAGCAGCTCCGACAGGGCGGGGGAGACCCAGTACTTC CASSSDRAGETQYF
TRBJ1-1 . . TRBV14 TGTGCCAGCAGCCAAGTTATGGGGGGCACTGAAGCTTTCTTT CASSQVMGGTEAFF
TRBJ1-2 . . TRBV6-6 TGTGCCAGCAGTTACATGGGATGGGGGGATGGCTACACCTTC CASSYMGWGDGYTF
TRBJ2-3 . . TRBV18 TGTGCCAGCTCACAGGGGGTCAGCACAGATACGCAGTATTTT CASSQGVSTDTQYF
TRBJ1-2 TRBD1 . TRBV6-4 TGTGCCAGCAGTCCGGAGACAGGGAACTATGGCTACACCTTC CASSPETGNYGYTF
TRBJ1-1 TRBD1 . TRBV19 TGTGCCAGTACTTCCCCCGGACAGGGGGCTGAAGCTTTCTTT CASTSPGQGAEAFF
TRBJ2-7 TRBD2 . TRBV6-5 TGTGCCAGCAGTTACTCGACTAGCGGCCACTACGAGCAGTACTTC CASSYSTSGHYEQYF
TRBJ2-1 TRBD2 . TRBV13 TGTGCCAGCAGCTTCTTAGCGGGAGGGCCAAATGAGCAGTTCTTC CASSFLAGGPNEQFF
TRBJ2-7 TRBD1 few TRBV7-8 TGTGCCAGCAGCGCTCGGACAGGGACCGAGTACTTC CASSARTGTEYF
TRBJ2-4 TRBD1 . TRBV4-2 TGTGCCAGCAGCCAAGTGAAGGCCAGGGGGTCTGACATTCAGTACTTC CASSQVKARGSDIQYF
TRBJ1-1 TRBD1 . TRBV2 TGTGCCAGCAGCCCCGGACAGGGGAACACTGAAGCTTTCTTT CASSPGQGNTEAFF